This TCR beta chain is drawn from a study of blood T cell repertoires in COVID-19. For the study at large: COVID-19 samples from acute and convalescent phases originated in the United States, Italy and Spain. The cDNA or gDNA used as material had been derived from T cells, B-cell-depleted T cells, or PBMCs.

How the authors handled the data: Amplification of reference gene primers provided the estimated nucleated cell counts. TCRdb keeps only in-frame clones here, not all; method: immunoSEQ multiplex PCR. Clonal size and the V and J genes are those of that table, whereas D and trimming came from the DNA. The table has hundreds of thousands of clones, 75% to 90% seen once; the top ten hold 2.1%. V lost 1 base and J 1 base, leaving 10 bases between the germline ends. The CDR3 contains 15 residues. The germline CDR1 and CDR2 sequences are MGHDK and SYGVNS. V is TRBV25-1 and J is TRBJ1-1; a weak D match, TRBD1 (6 bases). The material sequenced was peripheral blood. This TCR was recovered from a woman in her 30s who had recovered from COVID-19. CDR3 in DNA: TGTGCCAGCAGTGAATCAGGGGACGGGAACACTGAAGCTTTCTTT. This translates into CASSESGDGNTEAFF.